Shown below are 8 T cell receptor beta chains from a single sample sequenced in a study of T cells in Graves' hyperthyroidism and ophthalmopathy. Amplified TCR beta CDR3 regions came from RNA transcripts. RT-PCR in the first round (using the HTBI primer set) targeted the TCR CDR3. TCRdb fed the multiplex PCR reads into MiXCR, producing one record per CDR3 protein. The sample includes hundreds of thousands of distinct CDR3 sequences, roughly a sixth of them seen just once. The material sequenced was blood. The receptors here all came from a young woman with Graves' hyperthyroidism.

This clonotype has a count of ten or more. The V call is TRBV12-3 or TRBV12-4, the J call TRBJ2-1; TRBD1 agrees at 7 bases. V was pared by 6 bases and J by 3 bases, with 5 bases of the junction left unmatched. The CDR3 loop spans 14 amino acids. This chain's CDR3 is CASSKGQLYNEQFF. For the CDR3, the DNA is TGTGCCAGCAGCAAGGGACAGCTCTACAATGAGCAGTTCTTC.

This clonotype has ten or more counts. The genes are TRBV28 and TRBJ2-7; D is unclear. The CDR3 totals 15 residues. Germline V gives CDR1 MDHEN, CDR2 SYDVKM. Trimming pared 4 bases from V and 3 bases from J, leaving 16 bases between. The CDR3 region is CASSSVLRKSYEQYF. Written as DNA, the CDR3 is TGTGCCAGCAGTTCCGTCCTTAGAAAGAGCTACGAGCAGTACTTC.

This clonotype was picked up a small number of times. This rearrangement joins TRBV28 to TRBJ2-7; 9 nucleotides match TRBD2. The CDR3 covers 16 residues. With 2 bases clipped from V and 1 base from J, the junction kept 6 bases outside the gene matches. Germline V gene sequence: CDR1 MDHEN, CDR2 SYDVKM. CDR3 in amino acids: CASSLDGLAGSYEQYF. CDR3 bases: TGTGCCAGCAGTTTAGATGGTCTAGCGGGGTCCTACGAGCAGTACTTC.

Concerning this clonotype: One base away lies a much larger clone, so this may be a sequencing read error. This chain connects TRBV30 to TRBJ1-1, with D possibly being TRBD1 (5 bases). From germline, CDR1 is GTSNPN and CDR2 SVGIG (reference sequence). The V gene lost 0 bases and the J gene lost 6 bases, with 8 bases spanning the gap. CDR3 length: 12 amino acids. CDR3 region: CAWSVWDSEAFF. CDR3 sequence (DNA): TGTGCCTGGAGTGTTTGGGACTCTGAAGCTTTCTTT.

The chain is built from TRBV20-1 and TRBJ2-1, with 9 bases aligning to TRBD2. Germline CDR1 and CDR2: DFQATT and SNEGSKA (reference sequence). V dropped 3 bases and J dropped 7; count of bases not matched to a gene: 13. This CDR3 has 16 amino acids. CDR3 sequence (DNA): TGCAGTGCTAGTTCTAGCGGGACCGCAGATAGGAATGAGCAGTTCTTC. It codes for CSASSSGTADRNEQFF.

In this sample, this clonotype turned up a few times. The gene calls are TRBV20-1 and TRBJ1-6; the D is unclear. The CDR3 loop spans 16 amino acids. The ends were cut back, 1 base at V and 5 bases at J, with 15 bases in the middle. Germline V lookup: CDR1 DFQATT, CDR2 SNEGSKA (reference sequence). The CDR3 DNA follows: TGCAGTGCTAGAGTTGGACCCGGGAACGATAATTCACCCCTCCACTTT. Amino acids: CSARVGPGNDNSPLHF.

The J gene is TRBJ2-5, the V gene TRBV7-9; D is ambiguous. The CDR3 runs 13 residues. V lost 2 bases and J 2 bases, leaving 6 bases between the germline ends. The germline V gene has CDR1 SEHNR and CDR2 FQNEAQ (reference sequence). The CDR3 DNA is TGTGCCAGCAGCTTAATTTTACAAGAGACCCAGTACTTC. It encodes CASSLILQETQYF.

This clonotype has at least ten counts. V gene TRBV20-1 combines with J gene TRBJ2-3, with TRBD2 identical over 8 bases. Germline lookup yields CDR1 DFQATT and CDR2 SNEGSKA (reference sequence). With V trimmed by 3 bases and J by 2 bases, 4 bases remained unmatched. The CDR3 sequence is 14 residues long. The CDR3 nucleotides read TGCAGTGCTAGTAGCGGGACCATCACAGATACGCAGTATTTT. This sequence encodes CSASSGTITDTQYF.